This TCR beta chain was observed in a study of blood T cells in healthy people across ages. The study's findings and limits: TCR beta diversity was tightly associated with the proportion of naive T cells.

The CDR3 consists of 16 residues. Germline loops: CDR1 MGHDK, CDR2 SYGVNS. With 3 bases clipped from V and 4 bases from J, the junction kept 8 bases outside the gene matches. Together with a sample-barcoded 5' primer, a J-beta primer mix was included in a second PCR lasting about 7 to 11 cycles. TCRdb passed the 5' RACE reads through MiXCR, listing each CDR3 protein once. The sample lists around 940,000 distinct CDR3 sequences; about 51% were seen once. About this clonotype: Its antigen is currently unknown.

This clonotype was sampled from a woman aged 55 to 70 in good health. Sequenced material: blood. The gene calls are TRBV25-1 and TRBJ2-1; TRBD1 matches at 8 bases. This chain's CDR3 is CASSERGTGRYNEQFF. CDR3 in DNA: TGTGCCAGCAGTGAGAGGGGGACAGGACGATACAATGAGCAGTTCTTC.